Following are 22 T cell receptor beta chains from one sample sequenced in a study of blood T cell repertoires in COVID-19. The method was immunoSEQ multiplex PCR; TCRdb's version includes in-frame clones alone and lacks a portion of them. The sample yields approximately 150,000 clones, approximately 84% seen once. Sequencing used peripheral blood. All receptors derive from a human donor with acute or convalescent COVID-19. The donor label of this sample is uncertain.

The chain carries TRBV30 and TRBJ1-2, with 9 nucleotides matching TRBD1. Per the germline V gene, CDR1 is GTSNPN and CDR2 is SVGIG (reference sequence). The CDR3 totals 14 residues. J gave up 8 bases and V 5 bases, and 12 bases lay outside the gene matches. DNA of the CDR3: TGTGCCTGGGGGCCAGGACAGGGGAATGGGGGCTACACCTTC. Translation: CAWGPGQGNGGYTF.

The genes are TRBV25-1 and TRBJ1-3; tentatively, D is TRBD1 (5 bases). From germline, CDR1 is MGHDK and CDR2 SYGVNS. V shed 3 bases and J shed 4 bases, with 13 bases lying between them. The CDR3 length is 15 residues. The CDR3 is CASSEPGRAGNTIYF. The CDR3 DNA reads as TGTGCCAGCAGTGAGCCGGGCAGGGCGGGAAACACCATATATTTT.

The chain couples TRBV4-2 to TRBJ2-3, with 10 bases aligning to TRBD2. J gave up 4 bases and V 0 bases, and 16 bases lay outside the gene matches. The CDR3 loop spans 20 amino acids. Per germline, CDR1 LGHNA and CDR2 YNFKEQ. CDR3 region: CASSQESGLAVPGAADTQYF. The CDR3, as DNA: TGTGCCAGCAGCCAAGAGTCTGGACTAGCGGTACCAGGGGCGGCAGATACGCAGTATTTT.

The chain carries TRBV29-1 and TRBJ1-2, with a weak D call TRBD1 (5 bases). V dropped 4 bases and J dropped 3 bases, with 9 bases sitting between them. In germline, CDR1 is SQVTM, CDR2 ANQGSEA. The CDR3 spans 12 residues. The CDR3, as DNA: TGCAGCGTTGGAGGGGAGGACTATGGCTACACCTTC. This encodes CSVGGEDYGYTF.

The chain combines TRBV6-5 with TRBJ1-5, with TRBD1 matching over 12 bases. The junction had 2 bases not matched to a gene; V was cut back by 3 bases and J by 5 bases. The length of the CDR3 is 15 residues. The germline gives CDR1 MNHEY, CDR2 SVGAGI. The CDR3: CASSYGTGGHQPQHF. DNA of the CDR3: TGTGCCAGCAGTTATGGGACAGGGGGCCATCAGCCCCAGCATTTT.

As for this clone: Other DNA sequences in the sample encode the same CDR3. The genes are TRBV19 and TRBJ2-1; 9 nucleotides line up with TRBD1. The germline V gene encodes CDR1 LNHDA and CDR2 SQIVND (reference sequence). The CDR3 sequence is 14 residues long. V dropped 8 bases and J dropped 8; count of bases not matched to a gene: 10. In nucleotides, the CDR3 is TGTGCCAGTGATCAACCGGACAGGGGATATGAGCAGTTCTTC. Amino acid sequence: CASDQPDRGYEQFF.

This clone showed up just once. This chain uses TRBV15 with TRBJ1-6, with 8 bases identical to TRBD1. Germline V gene data show CDR1 as LNHNV and CDR2 as YYDKDF (reference sequence). J lost 8 bases, V lost 0 bases, and 3 bases had no gene match. This CDR3 is 15 amino acids long. The CDR3 nucleotides read TGTGCCACCAGCAGAGACAGGGGGCGCGATTCACCCCTCCACTTT. This sequence encodes CATSRDRGRDSPLHF.

The rearrangement uses TRBV14 and TRBJ2-7; no clear D gene. V was pared by 1 base and J by 4 bases, with 14 bases between. CDR3 length equals 15 residues. Germline values: CDR1 SGHDN, CDR2 FVKESK. The CDR3 sequence is CASSQGLPPFYEQYV. The CDR3 DNA reads as TGTGCCAGCAGCCAAGGACTCCCGCCTTTTTACGAGCAGTACGTC.

This clone occurred once. This chain joins TRBV7-6 and TRBJ1-3, with D possibly TRBD1 on 6 matching bases. Germline CDR1 reads SGHVS; CDR2 reads FNYEAQ. Trimming stripped 0 bases from V and 0 bases from J, with 9 bases between. This CDR3 spans 16 amino acids. This CDR3 reads CASSLAGAASGNTIYF. DNA for the CDR3: TGTGCCAGCAGCTTAGCGGGGGCTGCCTCTGGAAACACCATATATTTT. Using reference TRBV7-6 and TRBJ1-3 for the parts outside the CDR3, the full variable domain is GAGVSQSPRYKVTKRGQDVALRCDPISGHVSLYWYRQALGQGPEFLTYFNYEAQQDKSGLPNDRFSAERPEGSISTLTIQRTEQRDSAMYRCASSLAGAASGNTIYFGEGSWLTVV.

This clone was detected once. This sequence joins TRBV30 and TRBJ1-6; D perhaps matches TRBD1 (6 bases). The CDR3 runs 13 residues. The V end lost 5 bases, the J end lost 8 bases, and 13 bases lay between the germline ends. CDR1 and CDR2 (germline): GTSNPN, SVGIG (reference sequence). DNA of the CDR3: TGTGCCTGGGGAAGACAGGAGGATTCACCCCTCCACTTT. Protein: CAWGRQEDSPLHF.

The rearrangement uses TRBV7-8 and TRBJ1-1; D is unresolved. The germline V gene has CDR1 SGHVS and CDR2 FQNEAQ. The CDR3 has 14 residues. The germline V and J ends were trimmed by 2 bases and 1 base, with 8 bases remaining between them. CDR3 sequence (DNA): TGTGCCAGCAGCTTAATTTCAGAGAACACTGAAGCTTTCTTT. Amino acid sequence: CASSLISENTEAFF.

J is TRBJ2-3 and V is TRBV7-2, with D possibly being TRBD2 (6 bases). This CDR3 comprises 16 residues. Trimming cost V 2 bases and J 1 base, with 13 bases left between them. Germline V lookup: CDR1 SGHTA, CDR2 FQGNSA. This CDR3 reads CASSLRSWGGTDTQYF. As DNA, the CDR3 is TGTGCCAGCAGCTTAAGGTCTTGGGGGGGCACAGATACGCAGTATTTT.

This chain uses TRBV3-1 (or the pseudogene TRBV3-2) with TRBJ1-4; D is ambiguous. V lost 6 bases, J lost 5 bases, and 13 bases lay in between. The germline V gene has CDR1 LGHDT and CDR2 YNNKEL (reference sequence). The CDR3 covers 14 residues. The CDR3 nucleotides are TGTGCCAGCAGGCCCAATACACCCAATGAAAAACTGTTTTTT. This translates into CASRPNTPNEKLFF.

Written as DNA, the CDR3 is TGTGCCAGCAGCCCGACGCCGGGACAGGGCGGAACCGGGGAGCTGTTTTTT. This translates into CASSPTPGQGGTGELFF. The V gene is TRBV11-3, the J gene TRBJ2-2; 9 nucleotides line up with TRBD1. After removal of 5 bases from V and 5 bases from J, the junction contained 12 bases not matched to a gene. Germline V lookup: CDR1 SGHNT, CDR2 YENEEA. This CDR3 spans 17 amino acids.

This chain connects TRBV6-5 to TRBJ2-1, with a possible D match to TRBD2 (6 bases). The CDR3 is 15 amino acids. The V gene lost 6 bases and the J gene lost 9 bases, with 21 bases spanning the gap. In germline, CDR1 is MNHEY, CDR2 SVGAGI. CDR3 nucleotides: TGTGCCAGCAGCCCCGATCAGACTAGTTTCCGTGAGCAGTTCTTC. Translation gives CASSPDQTSFREQFF.

The chain uses TRBV5-1 and TRBJ2-5, with 14 bases fitting TRBD2. This CDR3 spans 16 amino acids. Unmatched junction bases numbered 3, after V lost 0 bases and J lost 5 bases. From germline, CDR1 is SGHRS and CDR2 YFSETQ. The CDR3 nucleotides are TGCGCCAGCAGCTTGGGGACTAGCGGGAGGTCGGAGACCCAGTACTTC. The encoded protein is CASSLGTSGRSETQYF.

V is TRBV5-1 and J is TRBJ1-4, with 7 positions matching TRBD1. Germline-derived CDR1 and CDR2 are SGHRS and YFSETQ. This CDR3 has 15 amino acids. J was trimmed by 0 bases and V by 3 bases; bases with no gene match: 2. The CDR3 nucleotides are TGCGCCAGCAGCTGGGGACAGTCAACTAATGAAAAACTGTTTTTT. Its translation is CASSWGQSTNEKLFF.

This clone was found a few times. The rearrangement links TRBV21-1 to TRBJ2-7; the table's D call, TRBD2, has no DNA check behind it. TRBV21-1 is a known pseudogene. The CDR3 covers 15 residues. The CDR3: CASSKGWGLIYEQYV. DNA for the CDR3: TGTGCCAGCAGCAAAGGGTGGGGACTTATATACGAGCAGTACGTC.

V usage is TRBV5-1 and J usage is TRBJ2-3; D ambiguous. Between the trimmed V and J ends, which lost 5 bases and 3 bases, there was a span of 10 bases. Germline V gene data show CDR1 as SGHRS and CDR2 as YFSETQ. CDR3 length: 13 residues. The DNA for the CDR3 is TGCGCCAGCAGACCAGTCCTGACAGATACGCAGTATTTT. Its translation is CASRPVLTDTQYF.

The V call is TRBV29-1, the J call TRBJ2-3; TRBD1 agrees at 9 bases. CDR3 size: 13 residues. In germline, CDR1 is SQVTM, CDR2 ANQGSEA. J was trimmed by 7 bases and V by 5 bases; bases with no gene match: 7. CDR3 coding DNA: TGCAGCGTTTCACAGGGGGCGAGGCATACGCAGTATTTT. It yields the protein CSVSQGARHTQYF.

The CDR3 sequence is CASSPESSTDTQYF. The CDR3 DNA reads TGTGCCAGCAGCCCCGAGAGTAGCACAGATACGCAGTATTTT. This sequence joins TRBV16 and TRBJ2-3, with no clear D. Germline-derived CDR1 and CDR2 are KGHSY and FQNENV. The CDR3 spans 14 residues. Trimming took off 4 bases at V and 0 bases at J, with 8 bases between the two ends.

This chain links TRBV12-3 or TRBV12-4 with TRBJ2-4, with 9 nucleotides matching TRBD1. This CDR3 has 13 residues. J lost 8 bases, V lost 4 bases, and 3 bases had no gene match. Written as DNA, the CDR3 is TGTGCCAGCAGTTCCCGACAGGGGGACATTCAGTACTTC. The encoded protein is CASSSRQGDIQYF.